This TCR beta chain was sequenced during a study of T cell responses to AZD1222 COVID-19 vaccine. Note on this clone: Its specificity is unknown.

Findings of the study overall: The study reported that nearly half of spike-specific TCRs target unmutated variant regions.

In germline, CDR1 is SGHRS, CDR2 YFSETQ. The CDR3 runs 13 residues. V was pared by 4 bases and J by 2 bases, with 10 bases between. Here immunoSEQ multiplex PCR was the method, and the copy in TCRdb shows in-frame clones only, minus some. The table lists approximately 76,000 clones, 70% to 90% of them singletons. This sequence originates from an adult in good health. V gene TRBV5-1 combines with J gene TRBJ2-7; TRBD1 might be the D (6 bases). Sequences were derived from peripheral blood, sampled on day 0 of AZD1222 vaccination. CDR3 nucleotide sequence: TGCGCCAGCAGCCCGGGACACACCTACGAGCAGTACTTC. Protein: CASSPGHTYEQYF.